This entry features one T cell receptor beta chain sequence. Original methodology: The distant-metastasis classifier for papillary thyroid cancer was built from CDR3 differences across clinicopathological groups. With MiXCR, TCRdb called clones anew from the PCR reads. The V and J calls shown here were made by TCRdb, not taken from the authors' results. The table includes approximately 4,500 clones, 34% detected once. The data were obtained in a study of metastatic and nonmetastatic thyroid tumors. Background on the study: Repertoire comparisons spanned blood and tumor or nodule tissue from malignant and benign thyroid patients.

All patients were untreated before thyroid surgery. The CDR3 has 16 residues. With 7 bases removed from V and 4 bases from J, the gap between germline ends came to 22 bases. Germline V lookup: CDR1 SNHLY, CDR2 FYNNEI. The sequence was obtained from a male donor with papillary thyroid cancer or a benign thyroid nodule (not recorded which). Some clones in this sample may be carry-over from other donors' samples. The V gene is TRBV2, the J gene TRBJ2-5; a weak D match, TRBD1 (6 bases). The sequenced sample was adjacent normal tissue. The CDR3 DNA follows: TGTGCCAGCATGGGGGTACAGGGACCTGGTGGAGAGACCCAGTACTTC. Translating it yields CASMGVQGPGGETQYF.